This T cell receptor (beta chain) was identified in a study of T cell responses to AZD1222 COVID-19 vaccine. This clone has a single count. The antigen is undetermined. The protocol was immunoSEQ multiplex PCR, while the TCRdb copy is restricted to in-frame clones and leaves out a portion. Of roughly 130,000 clones in the sample, about 89% were seen once. The CDR3 extends over 16 amino acids. CDR1 and CDR2 from the germline V gene are MGHRA and YSYEKL. The V segment lost 0 bases and the J segment 4 bases; nucleotides outside the gene matches: 3. Regarding the study as a whole: Vaccine-associated CD4 TCRs ranged over spike, dominating at 160-218 and 743-854. Reports indicate that nearly half of spike-specific TCRs are directed at unmutated variant regions. Compared with day 0, the breadth and depth of the Spike-specific TCR repertoire rose significantly after two doses of AZD1222. Donors in the cohort were predominantly white British and more often female, and clonal diversity was possibly underestimated.

The TCR was taken from an adult who received the MenACWY meningococcal vaccine as a control. The chain links TRBV4-1 to TRBJ2-1; 10 positions match TRBD2. This specimen consisted of peripheral blood, obtained 28 days after the second dose of the MenACWY control vaccine. The CDR3 loop reads CASSQDGLAEYNEQFF. DNA of the CDR3: TGCGCCAGCAGCCAAGACGGACTAGCGGAATACAATGAGCAGTTCTTC.